Listed below are T cell receptor beta chains from one sample, sequenced in a study of T-cell reconstitution after alpha-beta-depleted transplantation in children. MiXCR was run by TCRdb on the PCR reads, yielding one entry per CDR3 protein. The sample lists roughly 70,000 distinct CDR3 sequences, 4.9% seen once, with approximately 20% in the top ten. This specimen was PBMCs, mostly from graft donor cells, taken 180 days after TCRalphabeta/CD19-depleted stem cell transplant. The origin of the receptors is a boy less than two years old who had a stem cell transplant for acute myeloid leukemia, so the T cells may come from the graft donor. Each CDR3 is given with its conserved first and last residue. Fields, in order: D gene, V gene, CDR3 length, J gene, CDR3 protein. D genes are given only for firm matches.

TRBD2,TRBV11-2,15,TRBJ2-1,CASSLRRGIYNEQFF
.,TRBV3-1,15,TRBJ2-3,CASSVDVTRTDTQYF
TRBD1,TRBV12-3/TRBV12-4,15,TRBJ1-6,CASSPRDSNNSPLHF
.,TRBV6-5,16,TRBJ2-3,CASSYSPGQRINTQYF
.,TRBV30,12,TRBJ2-7,CAWTGQAYEQYF
.,TRBV12-3/TRBV12-4,14,TRBJ2-5,CASTLTGCQETQYF
TRBD1,TRBV12-3/TRBV12-4,16,TRBJ2-5,CASSPLDRGDLETQYF
TRBD2,TRBV7-6,17,TRBJ2-1,CASSLFQTSGGYNEQFF
.,TRBV7-9,16,TRBJ2-1,CASSRRGQGSYNEQFF
TRBD2,TRBV20-1,13,TRBJ2-1,CSASPAGLNEQFF
.,TRBV12-3/TRBV12-4,15,TRBJ2-2,CASSWGSGDTGELFF
.,TRBV2,10,TRBJ2-1,CASSTYEQFF
TRBD1,TRBV20-1,14,TRBJ2-7,CSARGQGEFYEQYF
.,TRBV5-1,15,TRBJ2-5,CASRFGGVSRKTQYF
.,TRBV12-3/TRBV12-4,13,TRBJ2-5,CASSFWGGETQYF
.,TRBV12-3/TRBV12-4,17,TRBJ2-2,CASSPGGGGQVYGELFF
.,TRBV12-3/TRBV12-4,14,TRBJ2-2,CASSLSMRTGELFF
.,TRBV4-1,17,TRBJ2-4,CASSQNHLGEVGNIQYF
.,TRBV28,15,TRBJ1-1,CASTTTGNLNTEAFF
TRBD2,TRBV28,15,TRBJ2-1,CASSPSGTRGNEQFF
.,TRBV7-9,14,TRBJ1-2,CASSPWVGPITCTF
TRBD2,TRBV24-1,15,TRBJ2-3,CATSDSAGGPDTQYF
.,TRBV25-1,13,TRBJ2-2,CASSVAGTGELFF
.,TRBV28,13,TRBJ2-2,CASSLTLTGELFF
.,TRBV5-1,18,TRBJ2-5,CASSSHLMTRQIQETQYF
.,TRBV29-1,12,TRBJ2-7,CSVADTPYEQYF
.,TRBV7-8,16,TRBJ1-4,CASSLGGFSPNEKLFF
.,TRBV5-1,13,TRBJ1-1,CASSKGGNTEAFF
.,TRBV18,14,TRBJ1-2,CASSPKPLVYGYTF
.,TRBV18,12,TRBJ1-1,CASSLTGTEAFF
TRBD1,TRBV5-4,13,TRBJ2-6,CASSDRAANVLTF
.,TRBV28,19,TRBJ2-1,CASGPLTAFSLRWHNEQFF
TRBD1,TRBV27,17,TRBJ2-4,CASSYRGQGGAKNIQYF
.,TRBV5-1,13,TRBJ2-5,CASSLVTGETQYF
TRBD1,TRBV3-1,13,TRBJ1-2,CASSRRDSRGYTF
.,TRBV5-1,13,TRBJ2-7,CASSHTGFYEQYF
.,TRBV12-3/TRBV12-4,13,TRBJ2-5,CASSLRAPGTQYF
.,TRBV29-1,14,TRBJ2-5,CSVEWAITRETQYF
.,TRBV5-1,15,TRBJ2-1,CASSLEGHSYNEQFF
.,TRBV12-3/TRBV12-4,15,TRBJ1-4,CASSLMSRMNEKLFF
.,TRBV7-2,15,TRBJ1-5,CASSPSPTGNQPQHF
.,TRBV7-2,14,TRBJ2-7,CASSLQGNSYEQYF
.,TRBV29-1,13,TRBJ1-1,CSVGTPEDTEAFF
.,TRBV30,12,TRBJ2-2,CAWEGGTGELFF
TRBD1,TRBV19,17,TRBJ1-1,CASSITAGQGPNTEAFF
.,TRBV20-1,13,TRBJ2-3,CSEGRSSTDTQYF
TRBD1,TRBV7-2,14,TRBJ1-1,CASSLTGVGTEAFF
.,TRBV5-5,14,TRBJ2-5,CASSGWGIQETQYF
.,TRBV7-9,11,TRBJ2-1,CASTPELEQFF
.,TRBV7-9,11,TRBJ1-1,CASSSGQEAFF
.,TRBV12-3/TRBV12-4,13,TRBJ1-1,CASSFNQGSEAFF